This T cell receptor beta chain was profiled in a study of T cells in localized non-small cell lung cancer. Study-level results: Median detection of top 100 tumor clones in adjacent lung was approximately 50 clones. Sequencing covered just one tumor region, so heterogeneity cannot be ruled out.

Notes on this clone: Its matching antigen is unknown.

The method was immunoSEQ multiplex PCR; TCRdb's version includes in-frame clones alone and lacks a portion of them. The sample comprises nearly 35,000 clones, roughly 90% of which are singletons, and approximately 12% rests with the top ten. The ends lost 7 bases at V and 6 bases at J; junction bases unmatched: 3. Germline CDR1 reads LNHDA; CDR2 reads SQIVND (reference sequence). The CDR3 spans 13 residues. This receptor was taken from an older female donor with stage II lung adenocarcinoma. This sequence joins TRBV19 and TRBJ2-1; 10 bases are shared with TRBD2. The sample in question was peripheral blood mononuclear cells, obtained before any cancer treatment. In DNA form, the CDR3 reads TGTGCCAGTACGGGACTAGCGATCAATGAGCAGTTCTTC. Translation: CASTGLAINEQFF.